This T cell receptor beta chain was recovered during a study of OX40 agonist ivuxolimab in advanced cancers. Study-level information: Patients took ivuxolimab, an agonistic anti-OX40 (CD134) antibody.

Germline CDR1 MRHNA, CDR2 SNTAGT. The J segment lost 15 bases and the V segment lost 7 bases, leaving 14 bases of the junction unmatched. The CDR3 loop spans 13 amino acids. The table came from immunoSEQ multiplex PCR; TCRdb's copy has only in-frame clones and leaves some out. The sample lists about 80,000 clones; 90% to 95% were seen once. The clonotype originates from an adult with an advanced solid tumor such as melanoma, head and neck, liver or kidney cancer. The sample here was CD4+ or CD8+ T cells sorted from blood, taken in a trial of the OX40 agonist ivuxolimab. This rearrangement joins TRBV6-4 to TRBJ2-1, with 8 nucleotides matching TRBD1. The DNA for the CDR3 is TGTGCCAGCATCGGTCCCCTTGGACAGGGTGGGTTCTTC. Translated: CASIGPLGQGGFF.